This T cell receptor beta chain stems from a study of graft-versus-host responses after intestinal transplantation. CDR3 length: 14 amino acids. The V and J ends lost 8 bases and 3 bases respectively, with 16 bases between them. Germline assignment: CDR1 MNHEY and CDR2 SVGAGI. Investigators plated 200,000 CFSE-labeled responder cells together with 200,000 irradiated stimulator cells labeled with violet dye. Upon completion of the reaction, proliferating CFSE-low responders, both CD3+CD4+ and CD3+CD8+, were sorted. Libraries were prepared by immunoSEQ multiplex PCR; TCRdb keeps only in-frame clonotypes and omits some of them. Of some 22,000 clones listed, 40% to 50% were seen once; the top ten hold around 1.6%.

The clonotype comes from a human patient who received an intestinal transplant. The chain carries TRBV6-5 and TRBJ1-1; a weak D match, TRBD1 (5 bases). The source material was alloreactive CD8+ T cells from a mixed lymphocyte reaction culture, sampled before intestinal transplant. Subset defined: CFSE-low proliferating T cells sorted from approximately 6-day pre-transplant mixed lymphocyte reaction (GvH or HvG direction). In DNA, the CDR3 is TGTGCCAGCTACCGACAGCTGGGGTACACTGAAGCTTTCTTT. It is translated as CASYRQLGYTEAFF.